The T cell receptor beta chain under discussion was sequenced for a study of blood T cell repertoires in COVID-19. Overall study: Samples taken during acute and convalescent COVID-19 were collected in the United States, Italy and Spain. The analysed material was cDNA or gDNA that came from T cells, B-cell-depleted T cells, or PBMCs.

Assay: immunoSEQ multiplex PCR; the TCRdb copy retains only in-frame clones and omits some. Here the sample spans 200,000 to 250,000 clones, around four fifths being singletons. The source material was peripheral blood. This receptor was identified in a woman aged 70-85 years with acute or convalescent COVID-19.

CDR3: CASSYEGSYEQYF. In DNA, the CDR3 is TGTGCCAGCAGTTACGAGGGATCCTACGAGCAGTACTTC. This sequence joins TRBV6-2 or TRBV6-3 and TRBJ2-7, with D possibly TRBD2 on 5 matching bases. CDR1 is MNHEY, CDR2 SVGEGT, per germline. The V end was cut by 2 bases, the J end by 1 base, with 6 bases between. This CDR3 spans 13 amino acids.